The source of this T cell receptor (beta chain) is a study of OX40 agonist ivuxolimab in advanced cancers. The wider study: Three patients had partial responses: one hepatocellular carcinoma, two cutaneous melanoma. The study, taken as a whole, reports: Part of the nonresponder group also had normalized T-cell clonal expansion that was low.

Any history of autoimmune disease or systemic immunosuppression disqualified patients. Sampling times: baseline, cycle 4 day 1, cycle 7 day 1. For this clone: The antigen is undetermined.

Some clones are missing from TCRdb's copy, which holds only in-frame ones; the method was immunoSEQ multiplex PCR. The profile shows roughly 48,000 clones, 80% to 90% of them singletons. Germline CDR1 is MGHRA and CDR2 is YSYEKL. CDR3 length: 16 residues. The V end was cut by 1 base, the J end by 0 bases, with 10 bases between. The sample consisted of CD4+ or CD8+ T cells sorted from blood, taken in a trial of the OX40 agonist ivuxolimab. The receptor was derived from an adult with an advanced solid tumor such as melanoma, head and neck, liver or kidney cancer. The J gene is TRBJ1-3, the V gene TRBV4-1; possibly TRBD1 for D (6 bases). The CDR3 region is CASSQVWTDSGNTIYF. CDR3 in DNA: TGCGCCAGCAGCCAAGTCTGGACAGACTCTGGAAACACCATATATTTT.